These 8 T cell receptor beta chains came from one sample sequenced in a study of cytomegalovirus exposure and HLA in healthy donors. PCR employed 60 Vbeta and 13 Jbeta primers. Sequencing used immunoSEQ multiplex PCR; TCRdb keeps in-frame clones, though not all of them. The sample has about 110,000 clones, 81% seen once. The sequencing input was PBMCs. These receptors all come from a woman aged 30 to 39 in good health and CMV-seronegative.

V gene TRBV5-1 combines with J gene TRBJ2-5; 10 bases agree with TRBD2. Trimming took 2 bases from V and 2 from J; bases not matched to a gene: 6. Germline V gene data show CDR1 as SGHRS and CDR2 as YFSETQ. There are 16 residues in the CDR3. Written as DNA, the CDR3 is TGCGCCAGCAGCTTCCTAGCGGGAGAGAAACAAGAGACCCAGTACTTC. Amino acids: CASSFLAGEKQETQYF.

This clone was observed once. The chain links TRBV5-1 to TRBJ2-7; 10 nucleotides match TRBD2. With 5 bases clipped from V and 4 bases from J, the junction kept 3 bases outside the gene matches. This CDR3 has 13 residues. Germline CDR1 is SGHRS and CDR2 is YFSETQ. Here the CDR3 DNA reads TGCGCCAGCAGAACTAGCGGGAAATACGAGCAGTACTTC. It yields the protein CASRTSGKYEQYF.

The V gene is TRBV5-1, the J gene TRBJ2-1; 7 nucleotides align to TRBD2. V lost 3 bases to trimming and J lost 9 bases; unmatched junction nucleotides: 15. This CDR3 comprises 16 residues. The V gene's germline CDR1 is SGHRS and CDR2 YFSETQ. CDR3 sequence: CASSSSSGLESGEQFF. The DNA of the CDR3 is TGCGCCAGCAGCTCCTCTAGCGGATTGGAAAGTGGTGAGCAGTTCTTC.

V usage is TRBV29-1 and J usage is TRBJ2-7; 11 bases match TRBD2. V shed 7 bases and J 2 bases; nucleotides not matched to a gene: 4. CDR3 length equals 13 residues. Germline V gene sequence: CDR1 SQVTM, CDR2 ANQGSEA. The DNA for the CDR3 is TGCAGCGCGGGGACTAGCGGCCCCTACGAGCAGTACTTC. Translating it yields CSAGTSGPYEQYF.

V and J are TRBV27 and TRBJ2-3, with D perhaps matching TRBD2 (6 bases). The germline CDR1 and CDR2 sequences are MNHEY and SMNVEV (reference sequence). V shed 4 bases and J shed 1 base, with 12 bases lying between them. The CDR3 runs to 15 residues. The CDR3 region is CASSYNRRGTDTQYF. In DNA, the CDR3 is TGTGCCAGCAGTTATAACAGGAGGGGCACAGATACGCAGTATTTT.

This clone was observed a few times. The chain recombines TRBV18 with TRBJ1-4; 7 bases fit TRBD1. The CDR3 is 16 residues long. CDR1 KGHSH and CDR2 LQKENI come from the germline V gene. V was clipped by 3 bases and J by 7 bases; unmatched bases: 11. Here the CDR3 reads CASSPSVTAGGEKLFF. CDR3 bases: TGTGCCAGCTCACCGTCGGTGACAGCAGGGGGTGAAAAACTGTTTTTT.

The rearrangement links TRBV28 to TRBJ1-2; D uncertain. The CDR3 has 15 residues. Trimming left V 3 bases short and J 3 bases short, with 14 bases between. Germline-derived CDR1 and CDR2 are MDHEN and SYDVKM. The CDR3 region has the DNA TGTGCCAGCAGTTTTTCAGGTGCCTCTGACTATGGCTACACCTTC. Translating it yields CASSFSGASDYGYTF.

This clone was seen more than once but under ten times. The V and J genes are TRBV7-9 and TRBJ1-4; D not certain. This CDR3 is 13 amino acids long. Germline V gene sequence: CDR1 SEHNR, CDR2 FQNEAQ (reference sequence). Trimming cost V 3 bases and J 8 bases, with 10 bases left between them. The CDR3 spells CASSLTREEKLFF. Written as DNA, the CDR3 is TGTGCCAGCAGCTTGACCCGGGAGGAAAAACTGTTTTTT.